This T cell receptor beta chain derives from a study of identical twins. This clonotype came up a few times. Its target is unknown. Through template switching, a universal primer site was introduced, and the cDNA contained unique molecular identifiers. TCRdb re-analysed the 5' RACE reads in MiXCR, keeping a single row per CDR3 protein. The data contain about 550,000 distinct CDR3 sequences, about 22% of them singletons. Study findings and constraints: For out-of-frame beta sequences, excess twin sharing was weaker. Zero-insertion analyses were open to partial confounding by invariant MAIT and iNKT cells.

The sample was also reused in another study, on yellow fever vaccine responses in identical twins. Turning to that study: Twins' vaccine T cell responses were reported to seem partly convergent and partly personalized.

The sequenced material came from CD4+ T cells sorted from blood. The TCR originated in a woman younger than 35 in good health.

The CDR3 DNA follows: TGTGCCAGCAGTGAAATCCGGGAGCGCAATGAGCAGTTCTTC. Translating gives CASSEIRERNEQFF. The chain uses TRBV2 and TRBJ2-1, with D maybe TRBD2 (6 bases). V gave up 2 bases and J gave up 6 bases, with 11 bases separating them. Germline assignment: CDR1 SNHLY and CDR2 FYNNEI. The CDR3 is made up of 14 amino acids.